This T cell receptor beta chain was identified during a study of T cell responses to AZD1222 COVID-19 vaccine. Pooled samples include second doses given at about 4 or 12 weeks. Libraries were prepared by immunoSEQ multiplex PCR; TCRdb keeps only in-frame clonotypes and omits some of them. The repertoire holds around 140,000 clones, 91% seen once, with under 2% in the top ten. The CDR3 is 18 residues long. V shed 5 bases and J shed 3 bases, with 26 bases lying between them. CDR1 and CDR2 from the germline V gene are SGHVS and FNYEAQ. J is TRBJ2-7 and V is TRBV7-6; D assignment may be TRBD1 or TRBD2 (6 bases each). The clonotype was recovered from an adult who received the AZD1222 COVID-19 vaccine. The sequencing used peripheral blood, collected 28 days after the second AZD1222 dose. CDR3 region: CASSQREAGEVCGYEQYV. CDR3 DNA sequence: TGTGCCAGCAGCCAACGAGAGGCAGGGGAGGTTTGCGGCTACGAGCAGTACGTC.